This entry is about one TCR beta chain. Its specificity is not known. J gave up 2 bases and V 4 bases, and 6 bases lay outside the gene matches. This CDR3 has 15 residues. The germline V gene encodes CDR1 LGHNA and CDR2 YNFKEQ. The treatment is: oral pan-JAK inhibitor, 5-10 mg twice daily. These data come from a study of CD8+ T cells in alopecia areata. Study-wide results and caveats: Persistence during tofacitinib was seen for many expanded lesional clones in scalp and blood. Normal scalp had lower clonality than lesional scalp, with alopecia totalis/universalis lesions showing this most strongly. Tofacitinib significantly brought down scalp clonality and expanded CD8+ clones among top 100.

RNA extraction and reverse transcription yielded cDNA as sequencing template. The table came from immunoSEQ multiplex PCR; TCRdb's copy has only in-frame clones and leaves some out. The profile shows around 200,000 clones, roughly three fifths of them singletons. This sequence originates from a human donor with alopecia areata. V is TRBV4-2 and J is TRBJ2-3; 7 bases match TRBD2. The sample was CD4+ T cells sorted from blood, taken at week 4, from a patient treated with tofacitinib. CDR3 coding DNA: TGTGCCAGCAGCCTCGGCAGCGGGGACACAGATACGCAGTATTTT. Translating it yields CASSLGSGDTDTQYF.